Listed below are T cell receptor beta chains from one sample, sequenced in a study of blood T cell repertoires in COVID-19. TCRdb's table, derived via immunoSEQ multiplex PCR, lists solely in-frame clones and lacks some. The data hold roughly 66,000 clones, with 91% observed a single time. The sequenced sample was peripheral blood. All receptors come from a human donor in a cohort sampled during active COVID-19. CDR3s include the opening cysteine and the closing phenylalanine or tryptophan. The D gene is left open where the match is weak. For some rows the clone size is stated as once, few or many, or as a class when expanded; others skip it.

j_call,clone_size,v_call,d_call,cdr3_length,cdr3_aa,cdr3_nt
TRBJ2-3,.,TRBV3-1/TRBV3-2,TRBD2,19,CASSQDFRGLAGVTDTQYF,TGTGCCAGCAGCCAAGATTTTCGGGGACTAGCGGGTGTCACAGATACGCAGTATTTT
TRBJ2-7,once,TRBV3-1/TRBV3-2,TRBD2,17,CASSQGTGGSSPYEQYF,TGTGCCAGCAGCCAGGGTACGGGGGGGTCTTCCCCCTACGAGCAGTACTTC
TRBJ2-1,.,TRBV3-1/TRBV3-2,.,14,CASSPRGSYNEQFF,TGTGCCAGCAGCCCTCGGGGCTCCTACAATGAGCAGTTCTTC
TRBJ2-7,.,TRBV18,.,12,CASSPGSYEQYF,TGTGCCAGCTCGCCAGGGAGCTACGAGCAGTACTTC
TRBJ1-1,.,TRBV3-1/TRBV3-2,.,15,CASSQVPGMNTEAFF,TGTGCCAGCAGCCAAGTTCCGGGGATGAACACTGAAGCTTTCTTT
TRBJ2-5,.,TRBV19,.,13,CASRSDAQETQYF,TGTGCCAGTAGGAGTGATGCTCAAGAGACCCAGTACTTC
TRBJ2-3,.,TRBV2,.,13,CASSVLVTDTQYF,TGTGCCAGCAGTGTACTAGTCACAGATACGCAGTATTTT
TRBJ1-6,few,TRBV10-1,.,12,CASSDGHSPLHF,TGCGCCAGCAGTGACGGACACTCACCCCTCCACTTT
TRBJ1-2,.,TRBV7-2,.,15,CASSLEAGKVYGYTF,TGTGCCAGCAGCTTAGAGGCAGGGAAGGTCTATGGCTACACCTTC
TRBJ1-1,.,TRBV7-2,TRBD1,16,CASSLGDLTGGGGAFF,TGTGCCAGCAGCTTAGGGGACCTAACAGGGGGCGGTGGTGCTTTCTTT
TRBJ2-7,.,TRBV5-3,TRBD2,17,CARSPGLAGLNKYEQYF,TGTGCCAGAAGCCCAGGCCTAGCGGGGCTAAATAAATACGAGCAGTACTTC
TRBJ1-2,.,TRBV2,.,13,CASSSPGNYGYTF,TGTGCCAGCAGTTCCCCCGGGAACTATGGCTACACCTTC
TRBJ1-1,.,TRBV20-1,.,12,CSASGGGTEAFF,TGCAGTGCTAGTGGAGGGGGCACTGAAGCTTTCTTT
TRBJ1-6,.,TRBV5-1,TRBD1,17,CASSKRDRSSYNSPLHF,TGCGCCAGCAGCAAACGGGACAGGAGCTCCTATAATTCACCCCTCCACTTT
TRBJ2-1,.,TRBV30,.,14,CAWRVKGAFNEQFF,TGTGCCTGGAGGGTTAAGGGAGCTTTCAATGAGCAGTTCTTC
TRBJ2-1,.,TRBV20-1,TRBD2,16,CSASRLAGGLGNEQFF,TGCAGTGCTAGTCGACTAGCGGGAGGGCTAGGCAATGAGCAGTTCTTC
TRBJ2-2,few,TRBV18,.,13,CASSQGHTGELFF,TGTGCCAGCTCACAGGGGCACACCGGGGAGCTGTTTTTT
TRBJ2-5,.,TRBV25-1,TRBD2,15,CASSRLAGGQETQYF,TGTGCCAGCAGCCGACTAGCGGGGGGTCAAGAGACCCAGTACTTC
TRBJ2-7,.,TRBV11-2,TRBD1,17,CASSLRRGTGNLDEQYF,TGTGCCAGCAGCTTAAGGCGGGGGACAGGGAATTTGGACGAGCAGTACTTC
TRBJ1-4,.,TRBV6-6,.,14,CASSMTGFNEKLFF,TGTGCCAGCAGCATGACAGGTTTTAATGAAAAACTGTTTTTT
TRBJ2-3,.,TRBV30,TRBD2,16,CAWSGEVLAGADTQYF,TGTGCCTGGAGTGGGGAGGTCCTAGCGGGAGCGGATACGCAGTATTTT
TRBJ1-1,.,TRBV28,.,14,CASNSEGVNTEAFF,TGTGCCAGCAATTCCGAAGGGGTGAACACTGAAGCTTTCTTT
TRBJ2-1,.,TRBV3-1/TRBV3-2,.,13,CASSQDRANEQFF,TGTGCCAGCAGCCAAGACAGGGCCAATGAGCAGTTCTTC
TRBJ2-7,few,TRBV7-9,TRBD1,14,CASSLPGQGSEQYF,TGTGCCAGCAGCTTACCGGGACAGGGGTCCGAGCAGTACTTC
TRBJ1-5,.,TRBV11-2,.,14,CASSFGQPNQPQHF,TGTGCCAGCAGCTTCGGACAGCCCAATCAGCCCCAGCATTTT
TRBJ2-7,.,TRBV19,.,13,CASSLTVQYEQYF,TGTGCCAGTAGTCTGACAGTTCAATACGAGCAGTACTTC
TRBJ1-6,.,TRBV7-2,.,16,CASSPNPGAVNSPLHF,TGTGCCAGCAGCCCTAACCCCGGAGCGGTTAATTCACCCCTCCACTTT
TRBJ1-2,few,TRBV6-6,.,13,CASSYSTTYGYTF,TGTGCCAGCAGTTACTCAACTACCTATGGCTACACCTTC
TRBJ1-6,.,TRBV18,.,12,CASANYNSPLHF,TGTGCCAGCGCGAACTATAATTCACCCCTCCACTTT
TRBJ1-1,.,TRBV5-4,.,14,CASSLSGQNTEAFF,TGTGCCAGCAGCTTGTCCGGTCAGAACACTGAAGCTTTCTTT
TRBJ2-1,.,TRBV11-3,TRBD2,15,CASSHRTSGTSEQFF,TGTGCCAGCAGCCATAGGACTAGCGGGACTTCTGAGCAGTTCTTC
TRBJ2-7,.,TRBV28,.,12,CASSSNKYEQYF,TGTGCCAGCAGTTCCAACAAATACGAGCAGTACTTC
TRBJ2-2,.,TRBV7-2,.,16,CASSLGARSGTGELFF,TGTGCCAGCAGCTTAGGCGCTCGATCTGGCACCGGGGAGCTGTTTTTT
TRBJ2-7,.,TRBV12-5,.,13,CASALGQSYEQYF,TGTGCTAGTGCACTTGGACAGAGCTACGAGCAGTACTTC
TRBJ2-3,.,TRBV19,.,15,CASSRRDRDTDTQYF,TGTGCCAGTAGCAGGAGGGACAGAGACACAGATACGCAGTATTTT
TRBJ1-1,.,TRBV5-1,.,15,CASSSSSTGNTEAFF,TGCGCCAGCAGCTCTTCATCGACAGGGAACACTGAAGCTTTCTTT
TRBJ1-2,.,TRBV9,.,14,CASSASVLGGGYTF,TGTGCCAGCAGCGCCTCGGTCCTTGGAGGGGGCTACACCTTC
TRBJ2-7,.,TRBV4-3,TRBD1,17,CASSQETGTGGSYEQYF,TGCGCCAGCAGCCAAGAAACCGGGACAGGGGGCTCCTACGAGCAGTACTTC
TRBJ1-2,.,TRBV5-1,TRBD1,19,CASSPKRGTGEPANYGYTF,TGCGCCAGCAGCCCCAAAAGGGGGACAGGGGAGCCCGCTAACTATGGCTACACCTTC
TRBJ2-5,.,TRBV5-1,.,14,CASRATHREETQYF,TGCGCCAGCAGGGCGACCCACAGAGAAGAGACCCAGTACTTC
TRBJ2-2,.,TRBV7-2,.,14,CASTPTVNTGELFF,TGTGCCAGCACCCCTACCGTAAACACCGGGGAGCTGTTTTTT
TRBJ2-7,once,TRBV4-1,.,15,CASSQEKGGSYEQYF,TGCGCCAGCAGCCAAGAAAAGGGGGGGTCTTACGAGCAGTACTTC
TRBJ1-2,.,TRBV7-9,.,15,CASSFDKSSNYGYTF,TGTGCCAGCAGCTTCGACAAGAGCAGTAACTATGGCTACACCTTC
TRBJ2-1,.,TRBV5-4,TRBD2,17,CASSLRRGSVSYNEQFF,TGTGCCAGCAGCTTGAGACGCGGGAGTGTCTCCTACAATGAGCAGTTCTTC
TRBJ2-7,few,TRBV6-5,TRBD1,14,CASTPDRGAHEQYF,TGTGCCAGCACTCCGGACAGGGGAGCTCACGAGCAGTACTTC
TRBJ2-1,.,TRBV7-2,.,15,CASSLVPLADDEQFF,TGTGCCAGCAGCTTAGTGCCTCTAGCAGACGATGAGCAGTTCTTC
TRBJ2-3,.,TRBV7-2,TRBD2,15,CASSLGSGEADTQYF,TGTGCCAGCAGCTTAGGTAGCGGGGAAGCAGATACGCAGTATTTT
TRBJ1-5,.,TRBV7-4,TRBD1,10,CTGGNQPQHF,TGCACAGGGGGCAATCAGCCCCAGCATTTT
TRBJ2-2,few,TRBV7-9,.,13,CASSLMNTGELFF,TGTGCCAGCAGCCTAATGAACACCGGGGAGCTGTTTTTT
TRBJ2-1,.,TRBV20-1,TRBD2,14,CSASKGSGGHEQFF,TGCAGTGCTAGTAAAGGTAGCGGGGGCCATGAGCAGTTCTTC
TRBJ1-3,.,TRBV21-1,.,17,CASRDTGIVLSGNTIYF,TGTGCCAGCAGAGATACAGGGATAGTACTCTCTGGAAACACCATATATTTT
TRBJ2-2,.,TRBV19,.,15,CASSTYRGYTGELFF,TGTGCCAGTAGTACTTACCGGGGGTACACCGGGGAGCTGTTTTTT
TRBJ1-5,.,TRBV4-3,.,14,CASSQNRALGPQHF,TGCGCCAGCAGCCAAAACAGGGCTCTAGGTCCCCAGCATTTT
TRBJ1-6,.,TRBV7-9,.,17,CASTKWGGTVENSPLHF,TGTGCCAGCACCAAATGGGGGGGTACCGTAGAAAATTCACCCCTCCACTTT
TRBJ2-7,.,TRBV24-1,TRBD1,15,CATSDSGTGHYEQYF,TGTGCCACCAGTGATTCGGGGACAGGTCACTACGAGCAGTACTTC